This T cell receptor beta chain derives from a study of early T cells in non-severe SARS-CoV-2 infection. Study-wide findings and caveats: Private and CD4 specificities were missed by VDJdb matching, which favored anti-spike CD8 responses.

Via MiXCR, TCRdb re-called the 5' RACE reads, giving one row per CDR3 protein. Seen here are around 76,000 distinct CDR3 sequences, 12% observed once, and the top ten hold about 3.9%. On this clonotype itself: Its antigen remains unknown.

This CDR3 comprises 14 residues. Trimming took off 2 bases at V and 5 bases at J, with 15 bases between the two ends. CDR1 and CDR2 (germline): DFQATT, SNEGSKA (reference sequence). Source material: whole blood. This clonotype was sampled from an adult who was a healthcare worker with PCR-confirmed SARS-CoV-2 infection or an uninfected control (not recorded which). This chain links TRBV20-1 with TRBJ1-2, with D possibly matching TRBD1 (6 bases). CDR3 in amino acids: CSARRSGQGYGYTF. For the CDR3, the DNA is TGCAGTGCTAGAAGGTCGGGCCAGGGGTATGGCTACACCTTC.